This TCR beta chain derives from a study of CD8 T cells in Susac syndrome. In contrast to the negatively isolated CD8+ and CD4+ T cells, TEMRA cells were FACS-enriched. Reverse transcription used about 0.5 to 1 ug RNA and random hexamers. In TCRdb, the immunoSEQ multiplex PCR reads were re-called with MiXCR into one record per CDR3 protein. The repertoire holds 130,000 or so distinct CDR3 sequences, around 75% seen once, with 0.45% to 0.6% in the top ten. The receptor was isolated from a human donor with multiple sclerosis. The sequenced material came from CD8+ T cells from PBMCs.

CDR3 DNA sequence: TGTGCCAGCAGCCATCCGGGGGGAGACACCGGGGAGCTGTTTTTT. Translation gives CASSHPGGDTGELFF. The chain employs TRBV3-1 and TRBJ2-2; 7 nucleotides align to TRBD2. The CDR3 runs 15 residues. The V segment lost 3 bases and the J segment 3 bases; nucleotides outside the gene matches: 4. The germline V gene encodes CDR1 LGHDT and CDR2 YNNKEL (reference sequence).